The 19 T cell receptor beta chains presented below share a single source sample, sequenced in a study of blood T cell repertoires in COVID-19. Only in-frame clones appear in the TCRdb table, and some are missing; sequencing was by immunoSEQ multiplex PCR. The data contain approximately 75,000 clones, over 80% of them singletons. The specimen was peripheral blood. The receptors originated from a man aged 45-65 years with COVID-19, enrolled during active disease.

This chain's CDR3 is CASSPRVDGELFF. DNA for the CDR3: TGTGCCAGCAGTCCCAGGGTGGACGGGGAGCTGTTTTTT. The chain has TRBV7-9 and TRBJ2-2, with D possibly matching TRBD1 (5 bases). The V and J ends lost 6 bases and 7 bases respectively, with 12 bases between them. Germline V gives CDR1 SEHNR, CDR2 FQNEAQ (reference sequence). This CDR3 contains 13 residues.

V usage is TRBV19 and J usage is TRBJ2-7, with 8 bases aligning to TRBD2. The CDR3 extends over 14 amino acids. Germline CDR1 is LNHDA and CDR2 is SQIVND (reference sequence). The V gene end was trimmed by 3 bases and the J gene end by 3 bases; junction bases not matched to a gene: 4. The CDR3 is CASSIREGDYEQYF. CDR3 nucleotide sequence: TGTGCCAGTAGTATTCGGGAGGGGGACTACGAGCAGTACTTC. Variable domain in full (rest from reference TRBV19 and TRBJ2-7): DGGITQSPKYLFRKEGQNVTLSCEQNLNHDAMYWYRQDPGQGLRLIYYSQIVNDFQKGDIAEGYSVSREKKESFPLTVTSAQKNPTAFYLCASSIREGDYEQYFGPGTRLTVT.

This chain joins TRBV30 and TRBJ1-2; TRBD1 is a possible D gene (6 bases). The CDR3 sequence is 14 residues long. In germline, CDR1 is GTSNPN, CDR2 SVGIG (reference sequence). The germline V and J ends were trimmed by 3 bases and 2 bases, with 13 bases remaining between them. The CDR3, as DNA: TGTGCCTGGAGGTTAAAGACAGGCAACTATGGCTACACCTTC. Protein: CAWRLKTGNYGYTF.

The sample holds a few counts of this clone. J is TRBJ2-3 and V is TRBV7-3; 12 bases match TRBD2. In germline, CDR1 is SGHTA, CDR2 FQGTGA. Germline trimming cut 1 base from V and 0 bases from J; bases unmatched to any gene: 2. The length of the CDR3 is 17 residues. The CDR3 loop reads CASSLRGTSGSTDTQYF. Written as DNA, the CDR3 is TGTGCCAGCAGCTTAAGGGGGACTAGCGGGAGCACAGATACGCAGTATTTT.

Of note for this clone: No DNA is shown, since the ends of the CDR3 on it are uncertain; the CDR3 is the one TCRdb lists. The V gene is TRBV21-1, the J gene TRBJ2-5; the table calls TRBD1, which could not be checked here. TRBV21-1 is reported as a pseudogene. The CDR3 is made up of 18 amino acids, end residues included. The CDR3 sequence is CASSIRDRGSVGVGTQYF.

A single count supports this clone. CDR3 DNA: TGTGCCAGCAGCTTGGGCGGGAGTTTCAATGAGCAGTTCTTC. It specifies CASSLGGSFNEQFF. The rearrangement joins TRBV27 to TRBJ2-1, with TRBD2 identical over 7 bases. Germline V CDR1 and CDR2: MNHEY, SMNVEV (reference sequence). After removal of 6 bases from V and 6 bases from J, the junction contained 8 bases not matched to a gene. The CDR3 is 14 amino acids.

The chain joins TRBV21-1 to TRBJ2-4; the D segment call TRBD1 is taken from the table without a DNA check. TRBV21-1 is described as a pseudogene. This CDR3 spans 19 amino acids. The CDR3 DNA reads TGTGCCAGCAGCAAAAAATTTCTCCAAAACGGGACAACTGGGAACATTCAGTACTTC. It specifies CASSKKFLQNGTTGNIQYF.

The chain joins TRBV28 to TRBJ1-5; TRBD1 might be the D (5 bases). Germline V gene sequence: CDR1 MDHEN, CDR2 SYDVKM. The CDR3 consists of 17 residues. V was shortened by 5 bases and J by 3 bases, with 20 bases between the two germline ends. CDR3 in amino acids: CASSGAGSPISNQPQHF. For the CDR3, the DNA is TGTGCCAGCAGTGGGGCCGGATCGCCAATTTCCAATCAGCCCCAGCATTTT.

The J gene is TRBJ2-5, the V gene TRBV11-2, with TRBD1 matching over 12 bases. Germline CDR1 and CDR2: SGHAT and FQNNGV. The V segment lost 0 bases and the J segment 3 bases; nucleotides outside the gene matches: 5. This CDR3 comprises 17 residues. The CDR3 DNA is TGTGCCAGCAGCTTAGATCGGGGACAGGGGGCTGAAGAGACCCAGTACTTC. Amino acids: CASSLDRGQGAEETQYF.

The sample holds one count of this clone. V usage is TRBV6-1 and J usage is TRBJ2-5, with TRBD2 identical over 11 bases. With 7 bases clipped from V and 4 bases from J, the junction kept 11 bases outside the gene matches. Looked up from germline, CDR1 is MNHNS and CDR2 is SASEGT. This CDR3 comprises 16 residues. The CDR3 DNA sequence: TGTGCCAGCATTGAGAGACTTAGCGGGAGGGGAGAGACCCAGTACTTC. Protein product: CASIERLSGRGETQYF.

CDR3 sequence: CASRPLLAGGQSEQYF. CDR3 sequence (DNA): TGTGCAAGTCGCCCCCTCCTGGCGGGAGGTCAAAGCGAGCAGTACTTC. The genes are TRBV12-2 and TRBJ2-7; the D segment call TRBD2 is taken from the table without a DNA check. TRBV12-2 is classified as a pseudogene. The CDR3 length is 16 residues.

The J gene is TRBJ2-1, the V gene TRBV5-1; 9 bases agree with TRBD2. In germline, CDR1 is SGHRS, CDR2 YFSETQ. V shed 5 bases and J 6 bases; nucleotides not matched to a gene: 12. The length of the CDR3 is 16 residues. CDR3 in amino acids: CASSSGGIAGVNEQFF. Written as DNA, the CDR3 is TGCGCCAGCAGTTCAGGGGGGATAGCGGGAGTCAATGAGCAGTTCTTC.

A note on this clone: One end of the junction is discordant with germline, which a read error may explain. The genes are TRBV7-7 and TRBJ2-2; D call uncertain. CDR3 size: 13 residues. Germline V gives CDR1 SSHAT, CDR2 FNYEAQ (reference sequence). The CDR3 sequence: CASSPNVERELFF. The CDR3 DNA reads TGTGCTAGCAGCCCTAATGTGGAGCGGGAGCTGTTTTTT. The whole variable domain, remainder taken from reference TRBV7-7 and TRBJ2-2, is GAGVSQSPRYKVTKRGQDVTLRCDPISSHATLYWYQQALGQGPEFLTYFNYEAQPDKSGLPSDRFSAERPEGSISTLTIQRTEQRDSAMYRCASSPNVERELFFGEGSRLTVL.

The CDR3 DNA is TGTGCCAGCACCGGGACTAACTACGAGCAGTACTTC. This codes for CASTGTNYEQYF. The chain uses TRBV27 and TRBJ2-7, with 7 bases identical to TRBD2. The CDR3 loop spans 12 amino acids. The V and J ends lost 7 bases and 3 bases, in that order; junction bases with no gene match: 3. The germline CDR1 and CDR2 sequences are MNHEY and SMNVEV (reference sequence).

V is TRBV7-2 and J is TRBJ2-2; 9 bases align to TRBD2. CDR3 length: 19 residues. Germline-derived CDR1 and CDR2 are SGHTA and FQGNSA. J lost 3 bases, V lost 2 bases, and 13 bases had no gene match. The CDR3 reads CASSLRAGGSGSYTGELFF. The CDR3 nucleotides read TGTGCCAGCAGCTTACGAGCGGGGGGTAGCGGGAGCTACACCGGGGAGCTGTTTTTT.

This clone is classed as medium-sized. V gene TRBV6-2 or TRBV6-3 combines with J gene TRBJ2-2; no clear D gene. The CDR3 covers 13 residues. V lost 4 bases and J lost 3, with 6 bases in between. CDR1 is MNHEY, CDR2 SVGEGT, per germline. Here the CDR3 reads CASSLSDTGELFF. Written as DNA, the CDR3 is TGTGCCAGCAGTTTGTCCGACACCGGGGAGCTGTTTTTT.

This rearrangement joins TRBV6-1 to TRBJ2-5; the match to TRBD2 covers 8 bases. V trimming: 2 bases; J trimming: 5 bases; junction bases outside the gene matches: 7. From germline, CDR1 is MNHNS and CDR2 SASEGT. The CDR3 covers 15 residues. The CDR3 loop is CASSENGRAGETQYF. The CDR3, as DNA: TGTGCCAGCAGTGAAAACGGGAGGGCCGGTGAGACCCAGTACTTC.

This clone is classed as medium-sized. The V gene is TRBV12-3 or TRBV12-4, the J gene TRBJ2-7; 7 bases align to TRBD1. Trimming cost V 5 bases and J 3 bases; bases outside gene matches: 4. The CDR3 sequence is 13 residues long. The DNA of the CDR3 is TGTGCCAGCAGTGTGGGACAGCACTACGAGCAGTACTTC. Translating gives CASSVGQHYEQYF.

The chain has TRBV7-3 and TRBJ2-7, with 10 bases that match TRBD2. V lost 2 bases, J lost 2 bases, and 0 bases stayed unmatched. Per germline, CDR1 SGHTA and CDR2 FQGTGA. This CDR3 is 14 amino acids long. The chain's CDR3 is CASSLLAGAYEQYF. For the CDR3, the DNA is TGTGCCAGCAGCTTACTAGCGGGAGCCTACGAGCAGTACTTC.